This TCR beta chain was captured by sequencing in a study of T cell repertoires in cytomegalovirus infection. Overall study context: In the study, CMV epitopes included recently identified HLA-C-restricted and well-studied HLA-B-restricted ones. Public TCR beta signatures marked donors with CMV infection and the matching HLA. General study findings and limits: There were HLA-C-restricted CMV-specific TCR beta clonotypes dominating the ex vivo response. Summed frequency of shared TCR beta families picked out CMV carriers who also had the relevant HLA.

TCRdb re-called the reads with MiXCR, one entry per CDR3 protein. The sample lists about 310,000 distinct CDR3 sequences; roughly 25% were seen once. This clonotype was seen once. Antigen: not known. Deletions cut 5 bases from V and 8 bases from J, with 16 bases between. The CDR3 runs 13 residues. The receptor comes from a human donor in good health (CMV status not recorded). Some clones in this sample may be carry-over from other donors' samples. Sequencing used cultured PBMCs, obtained from culture after CMV antigen stimulation. This rearrangement joins TRBV12-3 or TRBV12-4 to TRBJ2-7; perhaps D is TRBD1 or TRBD2 (5 bases each). This chain's CDR3 is CASSLDSGAKQYF. The CDR3 nucleotides are TGTGCCAGCAGTCTCGACTCCGGGGCTAAGCAGTACTTC.